This paragraph reports one TCR beta chain. Germline trimming cut 3 bases from V and 0 bases from J; bases unmatched to any gene: 5. The CDR3 is 16 residues long. Germline V gives CDR1 KGHSH, CDR2 LQKENI. This entry belongs to a study of blood T cell repertoires in COVID-19. TCRdb's table, derived via immunoSEQ multiplex PCR, lists solely in-frame clones and lacks some. The sample has a few hundred thousand clones, 75% to 90% seen once. Sequencing was performed on PBMCs or T cells enriched from blood (not recorded which). The chain has TRBV18 and TRBJ1-1; the match to TRBD1 covers 9 bases. The origin of this receptor is a young man who had recovered from COVID-19. The CDR3 DNA follows: TGTGCCAGCTCACCCCCGGGACAGGGTATGAACACTGAAGCTTTCTTT. Translation gives CASSPPGQGMNTEAFF.